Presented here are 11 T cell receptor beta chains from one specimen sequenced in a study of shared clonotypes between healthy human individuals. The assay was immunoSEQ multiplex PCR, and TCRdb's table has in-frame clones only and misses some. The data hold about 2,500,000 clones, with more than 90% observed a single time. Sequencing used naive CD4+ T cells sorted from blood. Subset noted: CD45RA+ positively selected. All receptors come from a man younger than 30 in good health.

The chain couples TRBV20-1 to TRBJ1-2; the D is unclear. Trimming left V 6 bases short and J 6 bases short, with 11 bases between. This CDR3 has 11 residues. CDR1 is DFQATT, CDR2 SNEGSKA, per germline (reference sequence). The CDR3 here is CSAPGPNGYTF. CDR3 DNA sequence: TGCAGTGCCCCAGGTCCAAATGGCTACACCTTC.

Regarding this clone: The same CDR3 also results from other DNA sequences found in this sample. The CDR3 region is CASSSRDGNQPQHF. The CDR3 coding sequence is TGTGCCAGCAGCTCTCGGGACGGAAATCAGCCCCAGCATTTT. This chain connects TRBV7-2 to TRBJ1-5; perhaps TRBD1 as D (5 bases). The V end lost 4 bases, the J end lost 4 bases, and 11 bases lay between the germline ends. The V gene's germline CDR1 is SGHTA and CDR2 FQGNSA. CDR3 size: 14 residues.

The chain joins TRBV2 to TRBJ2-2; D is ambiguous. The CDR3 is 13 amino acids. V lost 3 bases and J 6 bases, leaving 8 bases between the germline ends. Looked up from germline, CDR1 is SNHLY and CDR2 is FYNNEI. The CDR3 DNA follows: TGTGCCAGCAGTGATGGGGTAGCCGGGGAGCTGTTTTTT. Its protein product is CASSDGVAGELFF.

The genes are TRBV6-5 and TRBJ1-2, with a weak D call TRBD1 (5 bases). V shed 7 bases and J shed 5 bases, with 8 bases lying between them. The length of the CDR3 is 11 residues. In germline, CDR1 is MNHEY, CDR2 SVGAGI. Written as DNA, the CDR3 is TGTGCCAGCACCGCAGGGTATGGCTACACCTTC. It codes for CASTAGYGYTF.

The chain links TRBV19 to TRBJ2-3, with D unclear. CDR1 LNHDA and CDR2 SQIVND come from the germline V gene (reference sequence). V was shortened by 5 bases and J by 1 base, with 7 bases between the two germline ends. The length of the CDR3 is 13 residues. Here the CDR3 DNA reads TGTGCCAGTAGTGCCATGGGCACAGATACGCAGTATTTT. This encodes CASSAMGTDTQYF.

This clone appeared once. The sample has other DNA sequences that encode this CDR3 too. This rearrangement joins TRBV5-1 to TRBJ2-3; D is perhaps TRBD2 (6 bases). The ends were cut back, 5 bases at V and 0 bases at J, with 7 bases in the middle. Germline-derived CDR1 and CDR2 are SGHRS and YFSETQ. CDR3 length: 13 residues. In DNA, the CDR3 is TGCGCCAGCAGGGCGGGGAGCACAGATACGCAGTATTTT. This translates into CASRAGSTDTQYF.

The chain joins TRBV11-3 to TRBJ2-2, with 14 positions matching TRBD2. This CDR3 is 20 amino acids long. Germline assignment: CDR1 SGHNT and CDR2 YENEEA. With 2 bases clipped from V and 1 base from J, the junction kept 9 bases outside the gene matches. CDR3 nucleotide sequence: TGTGCCAGCAGCTTACATTTCGGACTAGCGGGGGGCGAGAACACCGGGGAGCTGTTTTTT. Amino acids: CASSLHFGLAGGENTGELFF.

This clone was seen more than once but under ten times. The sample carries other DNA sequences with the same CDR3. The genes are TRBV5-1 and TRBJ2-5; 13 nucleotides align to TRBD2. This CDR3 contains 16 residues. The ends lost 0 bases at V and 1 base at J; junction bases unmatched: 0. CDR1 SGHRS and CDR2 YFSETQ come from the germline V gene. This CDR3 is CASSLGLAGGQETQYF. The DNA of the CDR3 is TGCGCCAGCAGCTTGGGACTAGCGGGGGGCCAAGAGACCCAGTACTTC.

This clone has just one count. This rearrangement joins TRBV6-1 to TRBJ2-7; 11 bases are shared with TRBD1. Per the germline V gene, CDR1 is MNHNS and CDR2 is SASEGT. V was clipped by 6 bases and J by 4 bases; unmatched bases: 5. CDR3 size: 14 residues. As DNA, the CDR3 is TGTGCCAGCAGCCGGGACAGGGGGTGGTACGAGCAGTACTTC. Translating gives CASSRDRGWYEQYF.

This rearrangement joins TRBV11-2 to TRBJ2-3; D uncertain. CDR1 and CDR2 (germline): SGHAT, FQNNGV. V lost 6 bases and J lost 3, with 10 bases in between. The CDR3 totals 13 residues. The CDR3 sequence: CASRRDPTDTQYF. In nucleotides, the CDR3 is TGTGCCAGCAGACGCGATCCAACAGATACGCAGTATTTT.

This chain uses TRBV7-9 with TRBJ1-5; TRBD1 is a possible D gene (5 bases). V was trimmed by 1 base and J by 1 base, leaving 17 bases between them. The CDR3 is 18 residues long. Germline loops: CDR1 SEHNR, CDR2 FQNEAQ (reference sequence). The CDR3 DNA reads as TGTGCCAGCAGCTTAGTTGTTGGAACAGGAGTGAGCAATCAGCCCCAGCATTTT. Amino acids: CASSLVVGTGVSNQPQHF.